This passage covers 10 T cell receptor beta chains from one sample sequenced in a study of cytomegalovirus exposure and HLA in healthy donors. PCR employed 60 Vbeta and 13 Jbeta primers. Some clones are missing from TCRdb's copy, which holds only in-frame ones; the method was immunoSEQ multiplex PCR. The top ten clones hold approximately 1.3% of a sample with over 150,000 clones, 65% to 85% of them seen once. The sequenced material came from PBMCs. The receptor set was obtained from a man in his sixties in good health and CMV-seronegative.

The CDR3 protein is CASRPGQGGTDTQYF. The CDR3 DNA reads as TGTGCCAGCAGGCCGGGACAGGGCGGGACAGATACGCAGTATTTT. V gene TRBV27 combines with J gene TRBJ2-3, with 9 bases fitting TRBD1. Looked up from germline, CDR1 is MNHEY and CDR2 is SMNVEV (reference sequence). The CDR3 spans 15 residues. Losses at the gene ends were 6 bases for V and 3 bases for J; bases not matched to a gene: 7.

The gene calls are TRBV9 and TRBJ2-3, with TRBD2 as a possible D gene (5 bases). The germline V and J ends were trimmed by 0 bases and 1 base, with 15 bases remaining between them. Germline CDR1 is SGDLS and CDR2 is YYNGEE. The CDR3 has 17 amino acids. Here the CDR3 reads CASSVAELADRTDTQYF. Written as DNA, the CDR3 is TGTGCCAGCAGCGTAGCGGAGCTAGCAGACCGCACAGATACGCAGTATTTT.

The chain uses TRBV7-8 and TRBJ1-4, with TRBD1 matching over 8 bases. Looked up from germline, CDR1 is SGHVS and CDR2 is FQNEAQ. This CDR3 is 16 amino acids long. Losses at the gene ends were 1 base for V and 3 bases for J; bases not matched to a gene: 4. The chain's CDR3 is CASSLGTGWANEKLFF. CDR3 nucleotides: TGTGCCAGCAGCTTAGGGACAGGGTGGGCTAATGAAAAACTGTTTTTT.

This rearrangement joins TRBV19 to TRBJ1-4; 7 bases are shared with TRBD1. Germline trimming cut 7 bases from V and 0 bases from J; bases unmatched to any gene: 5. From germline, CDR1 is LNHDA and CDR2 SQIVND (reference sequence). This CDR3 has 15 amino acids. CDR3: CASKGQRSTNEKLFF. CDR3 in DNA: TGTGCCAGTAAGGGACAGCGTTCAACTAATGAAAAACTGTTTTTT.

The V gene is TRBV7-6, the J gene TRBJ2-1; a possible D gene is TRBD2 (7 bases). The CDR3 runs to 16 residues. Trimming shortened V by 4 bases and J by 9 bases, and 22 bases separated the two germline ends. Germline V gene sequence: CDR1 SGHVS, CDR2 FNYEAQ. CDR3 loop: CASSSHREALGGEQFF. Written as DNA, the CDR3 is TGTGCCAGCAGCTCCCACCGGGAGGCCCTAGGGGGTGAGCAGTTCTTC.

The CDR3 DNA reads TGTGCCAGCAGCTCACATCGACTAGCGGCGAACACCGGGGAGCTGTTTTTT. Amino acid sequence: CASSSHRLAANTGELFF. V usage is TRBV11-2 and J usage is TRBJ2-2, with 9 bases matching TRBD2. V was clipped by 4 bases and J by 0 bases; unmatched bases: 6. The CDR3 covers 17 residues. Germline V CDR1 and CDR2: SGHAT, FQNNGV. Using reference TRBV11-2 and TRBJ2-2 for the parts outside the CDR3, the full variable domain is EAGVAQSPRYKIIEKRQSVAFWCNPISGHATLYWYQQILGQGPKLLIQFQNNGVVDDSQLPKDRFSAERLKGVDSTLKIQPAKLEDSAVYLCASSSHRLAANTGELFFGEGSRLTVL.

CDR3 DNA sequence: TGTGCCAGCAGCCCTGGAGTAGCGGGGGCCTCCTACAATGAGCAGTTCTTC. Amino acids: CASSPGVAGASYNEQFF. The chain joins TRBV9 to TRBJ2-1; TRBD2 aligns across 9 bases. Germline V gene lookup returns CDR1 SGDLS and CDR2 YYNGEE. There are 17 residues in the CDR3. Trimming removed 4 bases from V and 0 bases from J; junction bases left unmatched: 8.

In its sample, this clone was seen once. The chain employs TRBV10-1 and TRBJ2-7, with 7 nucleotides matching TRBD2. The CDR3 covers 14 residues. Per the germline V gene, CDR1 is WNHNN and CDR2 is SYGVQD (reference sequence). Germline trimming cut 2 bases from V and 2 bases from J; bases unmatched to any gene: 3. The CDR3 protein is CASSEVSGTYEQYF. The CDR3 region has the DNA TGCGCCAGCAGTGAGGTGAGCGGGACCTACGAGCAGTACTTC.

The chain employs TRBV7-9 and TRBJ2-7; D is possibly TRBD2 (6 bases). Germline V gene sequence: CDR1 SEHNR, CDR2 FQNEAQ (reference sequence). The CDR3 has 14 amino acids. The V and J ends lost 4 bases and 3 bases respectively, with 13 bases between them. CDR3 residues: CASSSGLGLYEQYF. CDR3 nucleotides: TGTGCCAGCAGCTCGGGACTGGGCCTCTACGAGCAGTACTTC. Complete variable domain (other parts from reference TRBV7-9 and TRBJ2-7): DTGVSQNPRHKITKRGQNVTFRCDPISEHNRLYWYRQTLGQGPEFLTYFQNEAQLEKSRLLSDRFSAERPKGSFSTLEIQRTEQGDSAMYLCASSSGLGLYEQYFGPGTRLTVT.

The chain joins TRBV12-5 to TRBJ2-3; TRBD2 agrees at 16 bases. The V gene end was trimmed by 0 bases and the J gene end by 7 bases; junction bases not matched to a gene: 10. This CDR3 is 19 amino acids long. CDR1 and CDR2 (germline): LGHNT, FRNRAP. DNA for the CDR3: TGTGCTAGTGGTTTGGTACGGAGGGGGACTAGCGGGAGGGAACATACGCAGTATTTT. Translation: CASGLVRRGTSGREHTQYF.